A single sample is the source of the 29 T cell receptor beta chains below, sequenced in a study of beta chain features in type 1 diabetes. Expressed TCRB transcripts were sequenced because the entire RNA isolate underwent reverse transcription. Some clones are missing from TCRdb's copy, which holds only in-frame ones; the method was immunoSEQ multiplex PCR. Of fewer than 30,000 clones in the sample, 55% to 75% were seen once. Material: Tregs from blood. The origin of the receptors is a woman between 35 and 50 years old in good health.

There are a few counts of this clone. The V gene is TRBV10-1, the J gene TRBJ2-2; 7 bases align to TRBD1. V lost 6 bases, J lost 4 bases, and 5 bases stayed unmatched. The CDR3 is 14 residues long. Germline CDR1 is WNHNN and CDR2 is SYGVQD (reference sequence). CDR3 bases: TGCGCCAGCAGAGCCGGGACAGCCACCGGGGAGCTGTTTTTT. Translation: CASRAGTATGELFF.

The gene calls are TRBV19 and TRBJ1-1; D gene uncertain. Germline-derived CDR1 and CDR2 are LNHDA and SQIVND (reference sequence). Trimming took 3 bases from V and 3 from J, leaving 11 bases between them. This CDR3 spans 14 amino acids. CDR3 in DNA: TGTGCCAGTAGTATCGGTTGGAGGCACACTGAAGCTTTCTTT. Its protein is CASSIGWRHTEAFF.

This chain links TRBV7-9 with TRBJ2-7; D is possibly TRBD2 (7 bases). The V gene lost 5 bases and the J gene lost 2 bases, with 19 bases spanning the gap. Germline V gene sequence: CDR1 SEHNR, CDR2 FQNEAQ (reference sequence). The CDR3 is 16 residues long. CDR3 nucleotide sequence: TGTGCCAGCAGCCCGGTGGGGGGGGCTGTCCCCTACGAGCAGTACTTC. Its translation: CASSPVGGAVPYEQYF. The entire variable domain, with the rest obtained from reference TRBV7-9 and TRBJ2-7, is as follows: DTGVSQNPRHKITKRGQNVTFRCDPISEHNRLYWYRQTLGQGPEFLTYFQNEAQLEKSRLLSDRFSAERPKGSFSTLEIQRTEQGDSAMYLCASSPVGGAVPYEQYFGPGTRLTVT.

V and J are TRBV7-8 and TRBJ2-7, with 10 bases aligning to TRBD1. Germline V lookup: CDR1 SGHVS, CDR2 FQNEAQ. The CDR3 consists of 16 residues. Trimming cost V 1 base and J 0 bases; bases outside gene matches: 3. This CDR3 is CASSLEGTGVSYEQYF. The CDR3 region has the DNA TGTGCCAGCAGCTTAGAAGGGACAGGGGTCTCCTACGAGCAGTACTTC.

The V call is TRBV7-9, the J call TRBJ2-1; no clear D. V dropped 5 bases and J dropped 7 bases, with 12 bases sitting between them. The germline gives CDR1 SEHNR, CDR2 FQNEAQ (reference sequence). The CDR3 has 13 residues. CDR3 loop: CASSQTLPNEQFF. CDR3 DNA: TGTGCCAGCAGCCAAACTCTGCCAAATGAGCAGTTCTTC.

This clone was seen a few times. CDR3 residues: CASSLEGARNSPLHF. In DNA form, the CDR3 reads TGCGCCAGCAGCTTGGAAGGGGCACGGAATTCACCCCTCCACTTT. The V call is TRBV5-1, the J call TRBJ1-6, with D perhaps TRBD1 (5 bases). This CDR3 is built from 15 residues. V lost 0 bases and J 7 bases, leaving 11 bases between the germline ends. CDR1 and CDR2 from the germline V gene are SGHRS and YFSETQ. The entire variable domain, with the rest obtained from reference TRBV5-1 and TRBJ1-6, is as follows: KAGVTQTPRYLIKTRGQQVTLSCSPISGHRSVSWYQQTPGQGLQFLFEYFSETQRNKGNFPGRFSGRQFSNSRSEMNVSTLELGDSALYLCASSLEGARNSPLHFGNGTRLTVT.

This clone was seen more than once but under ten times. This chain joins TRBV6-9 and TRBJ2-7, with 12 nucleotides matching TRBD1. This CDR3 has 19 residues. V trimming: 2 bases; J trimming: 2 bases; junction bases outside the gene matches: 13. CDR1 is MNHGY, CDR2 SVAAGI, per germline. The CDR3 coding sequence is TGTGCCAGCAGTTATACCCGGGACAGGGGGCGTCGTCGAACCTACGAGCAGTACTTC. This gives the protein CASSYTRDRGRRRTYEQYF.

This clone was seen only once. The chain is built from TRBV5-1 and TRBJ1-2, with D possibly TRBD1 on 6 matching bases. Trimming took off 4 bases at V and 4 bases at J, with 20 bases between the two ends. Per the germline V gene, CDR1 is SGHRS and CDR2 is YFSETQ. The CDR3 has 16 residues. Here the CDR3 reads CASSPQQGSGVYGYTF. Written as DNA, the CDR3 is TGCGCCAGCAGCCCCCAGCAGGGGTCTGGCGTCTATGGCTACACCTTC.

The chain has TRBV5-6 and TRBJ2-7; weak D call: TRBD1 (6 bases). The CDR3 totals 12 residues. The V gene lost 7 bases and the J gene lost 9 bases, with 17 bases spanning the gap. Looked up from germline, CDR1 is SGHDT and CDR2 is YYEEEE. The CDR3 DNA sequence: TGTGCCAGCCAACGCGCAACAGGGACGCAGTACTTC. This encodes CASQRATGTQYF.

This sequence joins TRBV7-2 and TRBJ2-3, with 10 bases identical to TRBD1. The CDR3 has 17 amino acids. Losses at the gene ends were 2 bases for V and 2 bases for J; bases not matched to a gene: 7. Germline loops: CDR1 SGHTA, CDR2 FQGNSA. CDR3 DNA sequence: TGTGCCAGCAGCTTAAAGAGGACAGGGGGTAACACAGATACGCAGTATTTT. This codes for CASSLKRTGGNTDTQYF. The full variable domain, with the rest looked up from reference TRBV7-2 and TRBJ2-3, is GAGVSQSPSNKVTEKGKDVELRCDPISGHTALYWYRQSLGQGLEFLIYFQGNSAPDKSGLPSDRFSAERTGGSVSTLTIQRTQQEDSAVYLCASSLKRTGGNTDTQYFGPGTRLTVL.

This clone was counted once. The chain has TRBV10-3 and TRBJ2-2; tentative D call: TRBD1 (5 bases). Germline V gene sequence: CDR1 ENHRY, CDR2 SYGVKD. V was trimmed by 5 bases and J by 4 bases, leaving 14 bases between them. The CDR3 is 15 residues long. For the CDR3, the DNA is TGTGCCATCAGTCGAACTGGTCAGGGCACCGGGGAGCTGTTTTTT. Translating gives CAISRTGQGTGELFF.

This clone was picked up a small number of times. The rearrangement joins TRBV10-3 to TRBJ1-3, with TRBD1 identical over 10 bases. CDR1 and CDR2 from the germline V gene are ENHRY and SYGVKD. V was pared by 3 bases and J by 7 bases, with 6 bases of the junction left unmatched. This CDR3 has 15 amino acids. The CDR3 is CAISDGDRGQNTIYF. The CDR3 nucleotides are TGTGCCATCAGTGACGGGGACAGGGGCCAGAACACCATATATTTT.

The chain carries TRBV19 and TRBJ2-2, with 9 nucleotides matching TRBD1. This CDR3 spans 15 amino acids. Germline CDR1 reads LNHDA; CDR2 reads SQIVND (reference sequence). V dropped 5 bases and J dropped 4; count of bases not matched to a gene: 5. The CDR3 region is CASSPGTGSTGELFF. The CDR3 nucleotides are TGTGCCAGTAGTCCCGGGACAGGGAGCACCGGGGAGCTGTTTTTT.

V gene TRBV20-1 combines with J gene TRBJ1-2; 10 bases line up with TRBD1. V lost 5 bases, J lost 8 bases, and 2 bases stayed unmatched. The CDR3 length is 11 residues. Germline CDR1 DFQATT, CDR2 SNEGSKA (reference sequence). Written as DNA, the CDR3 is TGCAGTGCTGCGACAGGGGGCGGCTACACCTTC. This translates into CSAATGGGYTF.

The chain is built from TRBV18 and TRBJ2-3; D is perhaps TRBD2 (6 bases). Per germline, CDR1 KGHSH and CDR2 LQKENI. V shed 1 base and J shed 3 bases, with 11 bases lying between them. The CDR3 loop spans 15 amino acids. CDR3 DNA sequence: TGTGCCAGCTCACCACGGGGGGTGAGGACAGATACGCAGTATTTT. Its protein product is CASSPRGVRTDTQYF.

The V gene is TRBV7-9, the J gene TRBJ1-2; D ambiguous. Germline V lookup: CDR1 SEHNR, CDR2 FQNEAQ (reference sequence). Deletions cut 5 bases from V and 10 bases from J, with 26 bases between. The CDR3 runs to 16 residues. CDR3: CASSPAARQVRRDYTF. The CDR3 nucleotides are TGTGCCAGCAGCCCCGCTGCCAGGCAGGTACGGCGGGACTACACCTTC.

The J gene is TRBJ2-7, the V gene TRBV5-6; TRBD1 agrees at 8 bases. The germline V gene has CDR1 SGHDT and CDR2 YYEEEE. The CDR3 is 16 amino acids. Trimming cost V 0 bases and J 2 bases; bases outside gene matches: 7. The chain's CDR3 is CASSLAPTGVAYEQYF. CDR3 bases: TGTGCCAGCAGCTTGGCCCCGACAGGGGTCGCCTACGAGCAGTACTTC.

The chain links TRBV5-5 to TRBJ2-2; D unresolved. V lost 2 bases and J 0 bases, leaving 8 bases between the germline ends. The germline V gene encodes CDR1 SGHKS and CDR2 YYEKEE (reference sequence). The CDR3 extends over 15 amino acids. CDR3 loop: CASSFGPTNTGELFF. As DNA, the CDR3 is TGTGCCAGCAGCTTTGGGCCGACGAACACCGGGGAGCTGTTTTTT.

The chain has TRBV7-2 and TRBJ2-7, with TRBD1 matching 7 bases. V lost 8 bases and J lost 5; bases outside the gene matches: 9. CDR3 size: 13 residues. Germline V lookup: CDR1 SGHTA, CDR2 FQGNSA. The DNA for the CDR3 is TGTGCCAGCCACGGAGACAGGGTCAACGAGCAGTACTTC. This gives the protein CASHGDRVNEQYF.

The chain links TRBV27 to TRBJ2-1, with 10 nucleotides matching TRBD1. V was clipped by 1 base and J by 3 bases; unmatched bases: 6. Germline assignment: CDR1 MNHEY and CDR2 SMNVEV (reference sequence). The CDR3 contains 17 residues. As DNA, the CDR3 is TGTGCCAGCAGTTTATGGGTTGACAGGGGGCTCTACAATGAGCAGTTCTTC. It translates to CASSLWVDRGLYNEQFF.

The CDR3 DNA follows: TGTGCCAGCAGACCGGGACAGTTCGGAAAACTGTTTTTT. Residues: CASRPGQFGKLFF. The V and J genes are TRBV7-2 and TRBJ1-4; 7 bases fit TRBD1. Germline V gene data show CDR1 as SGHTA and CDR2 as FQGNSA. The V segment lost 6 bases and the J segment 10 bases; nucleotides outside the gene matches: 8. CDR3 length: 13 amino acids.

This clone was picked up one time. The chain employs TRBV7-9 and TRBJ2-7; 8 nucleotides line up with TRBD1. V lost 2 bases and J lost 6; bases outside the gene matches: 0. The CDR3 is 12 residues long. Germline CDR1 reads SEHNR; CDR2 reads FQNEAQ (reference sequence). The CDR3 nucleotides are TGTGCCAGCAGCTTACAGGGGGCCGAGCAGTACTTC. Translating it yields CASSLQGAEQYF.

The gene calls are TRBV29-1 and TRBJ2-7, with 10 bases identical to TRBD1. V was pared by 2 bases and J by 2 bases, with 12 bases of the junction left unmatched. Germline assignment: CDR1 SQVTM and CDR2 ANQGSEA. The CDR3 has 17 residues. CDR3 DNA: TGCAGCGTTGAAAGGGTTGTGGGGACAGGGGAACCCTACGAGCAGTACTTC. It codes for CSVERVVGTGEPYEQYF.

This sequence joins TRBV14 and TRBJ2-3, with 9 bases fitting TRBD2. J lost 2 bases, V lost 3 bases, and 9 bases had no gene match. The CDR3 totals 17 residues. The germline gives CDR1 SGHDN, CDR2 FVKESK. CDR3 bases: TGTGCCAGCAGCCAGGATTACGCTAGCGGGGCCACAGATACGCAGTATTTT. It yields the protein CASSQDYASGATDTQYF.

V and J are TRBV18 and TRBJ2-5; a weak D match, TRBD1 (6 bases). Trimming shortened V by 1 base and J by 7 bases, and 10 bases separated the two germline ends. Looked up from germline, CDR1 is KGHSH and CDR2 is LQKENI. The CDR3 runs to 13 residues. The CDR3, as DNA: TGTGCCAGCTCACCACACAGGGCGGGGACCCAGTACTTC. This encodes CASSPHRAGTQYF.

V usage is TRBV2 and J usage is TRBJ2-7, with TRBD2 as a possible D gene (6 bases). Trimming left V 3 bases short and J 0 bases short, with 9 bases between. Per germline, CDR1 SNHLY and CDR2 FYNNEI. This CDR3 contains 14 residues. CDR3 in DNA: TGTGCCAGCAGTGAGCGGGGACCCTCCTACGAGCAGTACTTC. Translation gives CASSERGPSYEQYF.

V usage is TRBV27 and J usage is TRBJ2-5, with D possibly matching TRBD1 (6 bases). The V end was cut by 3 bases, the J end by 4 bases, with 9 bases between. This CDR3 spans 13 amino acids. The germline gives CDR1 MNHEY, CDR2 SMNVEV (reference sequence). This chain's CDR3 is CASSLGRGETQYF. In DNA form, the CDR3 reads TGTGCCAGCAGTTTGGGCAGGGGAGAGACCCAGTACTTC.

The chain links TRBV23-1 to TRBJ1-1, with D hard to call. TRBV23-1 is treated as an ORF (open reading frame) with a function not yet certain. CDR3 size: 15 residues. V lost 8 bases and J lost 0, with 16 bases in between. As DNA, the CDR3 is TGCGCCAGCCCGTCCTTAAACAGATTGAACACTGAAGCTTTCTTT. This sequence encodes CASPSLNRLNTEAFF.

The chain carries TRBV5-1 and TRBJ2-2; 10 bases are shared with TRBD1. Unmatched junction bases numbered 2, after V lost 3 bases and J lost 3 bases. CDR1 SGHRS and CDR2 YFSETQ come from the germline V gene. The CDR3 has 15 amino acids. In DNA, the CDR3 is TGCGCCAGCAGCTCGGACAGGGGGGACACCGGGGAGCTGTTTTTT. Its translation is CASSSDRGDTGELFF.